This T cell receptor beta chain was retrieved from a study of blood T cell repertoires in COVID-19. Germline CDR1 reads LNHDA; CDR2 reads SQIVND (reference sequence). The CDR3 length is 16 residues. Losses at the gene ends were 1 base for V and 4 bases for J; bases not matched to a gene: 6. Assay used: immunoSEQ multiplex PCR; TCRdb lists only in-frame clones, some missing. This table has roughly 170,000 clones, around 80% appearing once. This receptor was taken from a human donor in a cohort sampled during active COVID-19. V and J are TRBV19 and TRBJ2-3, with TRBD1 identical over 9 bases. The source material was peripheral blood. The CDR3 region has the DNA TGTGCCAGTAGTATAGTTGGACAGGGGTCGTCAGATACGCAGTATTTT. Protein sequence: CASSIVGQGSSDTQYF.